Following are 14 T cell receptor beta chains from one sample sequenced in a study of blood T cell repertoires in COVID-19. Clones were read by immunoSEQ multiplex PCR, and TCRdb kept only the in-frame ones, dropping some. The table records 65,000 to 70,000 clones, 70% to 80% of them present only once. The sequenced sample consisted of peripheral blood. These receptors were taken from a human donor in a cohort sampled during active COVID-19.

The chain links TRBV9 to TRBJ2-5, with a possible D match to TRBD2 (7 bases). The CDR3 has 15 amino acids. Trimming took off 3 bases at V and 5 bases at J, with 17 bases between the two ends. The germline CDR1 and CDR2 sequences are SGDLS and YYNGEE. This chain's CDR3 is CASSAPRGGKETQYF. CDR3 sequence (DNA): TGTGCCAGCAGCGCCCCGAGGGGGGGGAAGGAGACCCAGTACTTC.

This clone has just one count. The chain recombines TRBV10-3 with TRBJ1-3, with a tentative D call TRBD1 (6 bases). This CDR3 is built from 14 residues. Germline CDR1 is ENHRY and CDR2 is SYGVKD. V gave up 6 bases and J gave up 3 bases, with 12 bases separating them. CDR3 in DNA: TGTGCCATCAGGGACAGCGAGGGTGGAAACACCATATATTTT. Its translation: CAIRDSEGGNTIYF.

In nucleotides, the CDR3 is TGTGCCAGCGGGAGGGGGGGCCTGAACACTGAAGCTTTCTTT. Protein sequence: CASGRGGLNTEAFF. This chain connects TRBV28 to TRBJ1-1, with a weak D call TRBD1 (6 bases). V lost 8 bases, J lost 0 bases, and 13 bases lay in between. Germline-derived CDR1 and CDR2 are MDHEN and SYDVKM. This CDR3 contains 14 residues.

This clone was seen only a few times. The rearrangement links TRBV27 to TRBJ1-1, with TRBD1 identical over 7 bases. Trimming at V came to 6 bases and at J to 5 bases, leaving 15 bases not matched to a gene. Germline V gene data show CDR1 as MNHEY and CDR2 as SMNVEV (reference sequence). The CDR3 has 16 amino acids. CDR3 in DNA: TGTGCCAGCAGCCCCGCCTATAGAGGGGGCTTGACTGAAGCTTTCTTT. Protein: CASSPAYRGGLTEAFF.

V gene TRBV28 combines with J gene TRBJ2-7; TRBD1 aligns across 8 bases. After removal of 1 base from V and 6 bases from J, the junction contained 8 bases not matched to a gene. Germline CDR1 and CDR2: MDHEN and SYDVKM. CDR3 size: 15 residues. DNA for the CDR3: TGTGCCAGCAGTTTATTTCGTGACAGGGGAGGCGAGCAGTACTTC. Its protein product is CASSLFRDRGGEQYF. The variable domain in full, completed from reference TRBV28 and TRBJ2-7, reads DVKVTQSSRYLVKRTGEKVFLECVQDMDHENMFWYRQDPGLGLRLIYFSYDVKMKEKGDIPEGYSVSREKKERFSLILESASTNQTSMYLCASSLFRDRGGEQYFGPGTRLTVT.

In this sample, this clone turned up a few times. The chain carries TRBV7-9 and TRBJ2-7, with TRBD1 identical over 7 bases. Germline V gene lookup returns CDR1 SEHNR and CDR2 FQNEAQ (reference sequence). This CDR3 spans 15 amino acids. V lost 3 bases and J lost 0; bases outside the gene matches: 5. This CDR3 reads CASSFEQGRSYEQYF. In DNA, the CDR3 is TGTGCCAGCAGCTTTGAACAGGGGCGCTCCTACGAGCAGTACTTC.

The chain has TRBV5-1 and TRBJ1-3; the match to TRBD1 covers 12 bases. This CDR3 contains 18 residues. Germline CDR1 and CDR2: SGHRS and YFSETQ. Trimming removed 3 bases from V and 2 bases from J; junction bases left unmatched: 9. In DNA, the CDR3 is TGCGCCAGCAGCTCCCGACCGGGACAGGGGGCGGCTGGAAACACCATATATTTT. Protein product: CASSSRPGQGAAGNTIYF.

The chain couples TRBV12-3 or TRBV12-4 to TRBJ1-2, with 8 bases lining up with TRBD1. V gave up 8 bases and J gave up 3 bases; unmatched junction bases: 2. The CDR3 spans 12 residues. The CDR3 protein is CASGTGDYGYTF. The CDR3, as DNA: TGTGCCAGCGGGACAGGTGACTATGGCTACACCTTC.

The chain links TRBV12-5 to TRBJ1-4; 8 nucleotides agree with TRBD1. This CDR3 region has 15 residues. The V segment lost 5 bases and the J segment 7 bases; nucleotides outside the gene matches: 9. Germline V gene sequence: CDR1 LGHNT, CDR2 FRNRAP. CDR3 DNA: TGTGCTAGTGGTGCCTATATGACAGGGGCTGAAAAACTGTTTTTT. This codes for CASGAYMTGAEKLFF.

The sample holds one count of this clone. The CDR3 bases are TGTGCCAGTAGTACCAGCGGGACTAACACCGGGGAGCTGTTTTTT. Translating gives CASSTSGTNTGELFF. The chain carries TRBV19 and TRBJ2-2, with TRBD2 matching 7 bases. The CDR3 consists of 15 residues. The V and J ends lost 4 bases and 2 bases, in that order; junction bases with no gene match: 4. The germline V gene has CDR1 LNHDA and CDR2 SQIVND (reference sequence).

The DNA for the CDR3 is TGTGCCAGCAGTTTTGAAGGGGCTGAAGCTTTCTTT. It translates to CASSFEGAEAFF. J is TRBJ1-1 and V is TRBV27; D possibly corresponds to TRBD1 (5 bases). In germline, CDR1 is MNHEY, CDR2 SMNVEV (reference sequence). This CDR3 region has 12 residues. V was clipped by 3 bases and J by 6 bases, with 8 bases between them.

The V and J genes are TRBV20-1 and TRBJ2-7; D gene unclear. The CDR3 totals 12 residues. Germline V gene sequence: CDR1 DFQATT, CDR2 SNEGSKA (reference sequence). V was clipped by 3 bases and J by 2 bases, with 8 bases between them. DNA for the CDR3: TGCAGTGCTAGTCCCCAGGCCTACGAGCAGTACTTC. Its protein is CSASPQAYEQYF.

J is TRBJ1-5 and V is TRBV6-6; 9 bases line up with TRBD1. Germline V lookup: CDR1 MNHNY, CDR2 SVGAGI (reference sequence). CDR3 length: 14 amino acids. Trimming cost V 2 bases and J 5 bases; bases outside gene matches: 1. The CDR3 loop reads CASSYGDRDQPQHF. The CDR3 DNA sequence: TGTGCCAGCAGTTACGGGGACAGGGATCAGCCCCAGCATTTT.

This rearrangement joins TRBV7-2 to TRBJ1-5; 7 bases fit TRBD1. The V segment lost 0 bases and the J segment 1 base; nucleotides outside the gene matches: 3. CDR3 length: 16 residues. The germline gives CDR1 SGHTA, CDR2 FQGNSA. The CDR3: CASSLAGGGSNQPQHF. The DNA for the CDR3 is TGTGCCAGCAGCTTAGCAGGGGGCGGAAGCAATCAGCCCCAGCATTTT.